The 13 T cell receptor beta chains presented below share a single source sample, sequenced in a study of blood T cells in healthy people across ages. With a J-beta primer mix and a sample-barcoded 5' primer, a second PCR ran roughly 6 to 11 cycles. Via MiXCR, TCRdb re-called the 5' RACE reads, giving one row per CDR3 protein. The profile covers approximately 780,000 distinct CDR3 sequences, with about 26% appearing a single time and 3% taken by the ten largest. These data were also filed under a second study, of T cells of mothers and their children.

Sequenced material: blood. The origin of the receptors is a boy younger than 18 in good health.

The chain carries TRBV4-2 and TRBJ2-3, with TRBD2 matching 9 bases. The CDR3 length is 18 residues. CDR1 and CDR2 (germline): LGHNA, YNFKEQ. V lost 1 base and J lost 2; bases outside the gene matches: 10. CDR3 in amino acids: CASSQVSRGGRITDTQYF. CDR3 sequence (DNA): TGTGCCAGCAGCCAAGTTTCGCGGGGGGGCCGGATCACAGATACGCAGTATTTT.

This clonotype was seen a few times. V and J are TRBV5-6 and TRBJ2-1; TRBD2 might be the D (6 bases). The CDR3 runs 17 residues. V lost 2 bases and J lost 0, with 15 bases in between. Germline V gives CDR1 SGHDT, CDR2 YYEEEE. The CDR3 is CASSFASVGSSYNEQFF. The CDR3 DNA is TGTGCCAGCAGCTTCGCGTCAGTCGGGAGCTCCTACAATGAGCAGTTCTTC.

This rearrangement joins TRBV29-1 to TRBJ2-3, with TRBD1 as a possible D gene (5 bases). The length of the CDR3 is 16 residues. Trimming took off 3 bases at V and 5 bases at J, with 21 bases between the two ends. Germline CDR1 reads SQVTM; CDR2 reads ANQGSEA. This chain's CDR3 is CSVEVGWGRVKDTQYF. CDR3 coding DNA: TGCAGCGTTGAGGTGGGATGGGGCCGGGTGAAAGATACGCAGTATTTT.

This clonotype was detected a few times. The J gene is TRBJ2-5, the V gene TRBV12-3 or TRBV12-4; no clear D. Judging by the DNA end, TRBJ2-1 fits better; the J call may be wrong. CDR3 length: 11 residues. The CDR3 region is CASSFLLEQFF. The CDR3 nucleotides read TGTGCCAGCAGTTTTCTCCTTGAGCAGTTCTTC.

The rearrangement links TRBV11-2 to TRBJ2-4; tentatively, D is TRBD1 or TRBD2 (6 bases each). Germline V gene data show CDR1 as SGHAT and CDR2 as FQNNGV. V was shortened by 1 base and J by 9 bases, with 10 bases between the two germline ends. CDR3 size: 13 residues. The CDR3 nucleotides are TGTGCCAGCAGCTTAGCGGGGGCGGGCATTCAGTACTTC. This sequence encodes CASSLAGAGIQYF.

This rearrangement joins TRBV11-2 to TRBJ2-6, with 7 positions matching TRBD1. The CDR3 has 15 amino acids. With 5 bases clipped from V and 6 bases from J, the junction kept 7 bases outside the gene matches. The V gene's germline CDR1 is SGHAT and CDR2 FQNNGV. The CDR3 nucleotides read TGTGCCAGCAGCCAGAGGGGACAGTCGGCCAACGTCCTGACTTTC. As protein: CASSQRGQSANVLTF.

V is TRBV12-3 or TRBV12-4 and J is TRBJ1-1; D may be TRBD1 (6 bases). The V end lost 4 bases, the J end lost 3 bases, and 15 bases lay between the germline ends. The CDR3 runs to 15 residues. CDR3 protein: CASSSGGGRYTEAFF. Here the CDR3 DNA reads TGTGCCAGCAGTTCCGGGGGCGGGAGATACACTGAAGCTTTCTTT.

CDR3 coding DNA: TGTGCCAGTAGTAAGGACAGACGCGCTTCACCCCTCCACTTT. It is translated as CASSKDRRASPLHF. The V call is TRBV19, the J call TRBJ1-6, with D possibly being TRBD1 (6 bases). The CDR3 has 14 amino acids. The V and J ends lost 4 bases and 9 bases respectively, with 13 bases between them. Germline CDR1 reads LNHDA; CDR2 reads SQIVND (reference sequence).

This clonotype has more than one count but fewer than ten. The rearrangement links TRBV12-3 or TRBV12-4 to TRBJ2-1; tentatively, D is TRBD2 (5 bases). Judging by the DNA end, TRBJ2-5 fits better; the J call may be wrong. The CDR3 totals 14 residues. CDR3 nucleotides: TGTGCCAGCAGCCCGGACTTATTCCAAGAGACCCAGTACTTC. Encoded protein: CASSPDLFQETQYF.

The chain has TRBV7-3 and TRBJ2-3; tentatively, D is TRBD1 (6 bases). V lost 5 bases and J lost 4, with 16 bases in between. CDR1 is SGHTA, CDR2 FQGTGA, per germline. CDR3 size: 15 residues. The CDR3 here is CASSKGQLFADTQYF. In nucleotides, the CDR3 is TGTGCCAGCAGCAAAGGACAGCTCTTTGCAGATACGCAGTATTTT.

The chain uses TRBV4-1 and TRBJ2-5; TRBD2 matches 10 bases. This CDR3 contains 18 residues. Losses at the gene ends were 0 bases for V and 5 bases for J; bases not matched to a gene: 12. Per germline, CDR1 MGHRA and CDR2 YSYEKL. The CDR3 region has the DNA TGCGCCAGCAGCCAAGACGGGCTAGCGGGGGCCCGAGACGAGACCCAGTACTTC. It encodes CASSQDGLAGARDETQYF.

This chain joins TRBV28 and TRBJ2-1; 13 bases match TRBD2. The DNA matches TRBJ2-7 better at its end, which makes the J call doubtful. CDR3 size: 15 residues. Germline CDR1 reads MDHEN; CDR2 reads SYDVKM. CDR3 loop: CASSTSGGASDEQYF. Here the CDR3 DNA reads TGTGCCAGCAGTACTAGCGGGGGGGCTTCGGACGAGCAGTACTTC.

This sequence joins TRBV15 and TRBJ2-7; 8 nucleotides align to TRBD1. V lost 3 bases and J lost 4; bases outside the gene matches: 5. Germline V gene sequence: CDR1 LNHNV, CDR2 YYDKDF (reference sequence). The CDR3 is 14 amino acids. The chain's CDR3 is CATSRGQVGYEQYF. CDR3 DNA: TGTGCCACCAGCAGGGGACAGGTTGGATACGAGCAGTACTTC.